Sequencing of this TCR beta chain was carried out in a study of blood T cell repertoires in COVID-19. The overall study: From the United States, Italy and Spain came samples of acute and convalescent COVID-19. Nucleic acid was either cDNA or gDNA, and it came from T cells, B-cell-depleted T cells, or PBMCs.

The V segment lost 6 bases and the J segment 3 bases; nucleotides outside the gene matches: 10. The CDR3 is 16 residues long. Germline V gene data show CDR1 as MNHEY and CDR2 as SMNVEV (reference sequence). Original data processing: Reference gene primer amplification gave nucleated cell count estimates. Clones were read by immunoSEQ multiplex PCR, and TCRdb kept only the in-frame ones, dropping some. V, J and clone size were drawn from that table, and D and trimming were deduced from the DNA. The sample contains more than 85,000 clones, around 80% of which appear only once. This clone was counted a few times.

The material sequenced was peripheral blood. The sequence derives from a man in his sixties with active or convalescent COVID-19. The J gene is TRBJ2-3, the V gene TRBV27; TRBD2 aligns across 9 bases. In DNA, the CDR3 is TGTGCCAGCAGCACCTCTAGCGGGACGACGACAGATACGCAGTATTTT. This encodes CASSTSSGTTTDTQYF.